A selection of T cell receptor beta chains follows, all from one sample in a study of T cells after posttransplantation cyclophosphamide. Produced via immunoSEQ multiplex PCR; TCRdb's table is partial and in-frame only. The sample records roughly 20,000 clones, under 99% being singletons. The source material was naive CD4+ T cells sorted from PBMCs. All receptors derive from a man aged 35-49 years in good health, CMV-negative, and a related stem cell transplant donor. The CDR3 runs from the conserved cysteine through the conserved F or W. The D gene is left open where the match is weak. Rows give clone size only sometimes, using once, few, many, or a class for an expanded clone.

v_call,d_call,clone_size,j_call,cdr3_aa,cdr3_nt
TRBV5-1,-,-,TRBJ1-2,CASQTDINYGYTF,TGCGCCAGCCAGACAGACATTAACTATGGCTACACCTTC
TRBV28,-,-,TRBJ2-6,CASSLSSGANVLTF,TGTGCCAGCAGTTTGTCTTCTGGGGCCAACGTCCTGACTTTC
TRBV6-5,-,-,TRBJ1-2,CASSPPGRDGYTF,TGTGCCAGCAGCCCCCCCGGCAGGGATGGCTACACCTTC
TRBV2,-,-,TRBJ1-1,CASRGHLQNTEAFF,TGTGCCAGCAGGGGGCACTTACAGAACACTGAAGCTTTCTTT
TRBV4-1,-,-,TRBJ1-5,CASSQGEGYSNQPQHF,TGCGCCAGCAGCCAAGGGGAGGGTTATAGCAATCAGCCCCAGCATTTT
TRBV6-1,TRBD2,once,TRBJ2-1,CASMGAGGVYNEQFF,TGTGCCAGCATGGGAGCGGGAGGAGTTTACAATGAGCAGTTCTTC
TRBV10-3,TRBD2,-,TRBJ2-3,CAISEGGRSVKDTQYF,TGTGCCATCAGTGAAGGCGGGAGGAGTGTTAAAGATACGCAGTATTTT
TRBV7-2,-,-,TRBJ2-3,CASSIQGGDTDTQYF,TGTGCCAGCAGCATACAGGGGGGGGATACAGATACGCAGTATTTT
TRBV16,TRBD1,-,TRBJ2-7,CASSQFIQGAAEQYF,TGTGCCAGCAGCCAATTTATACAGGGGGCCGCCGAGCAGTACTTC
TRBV9,-,-,TRBJ2-5,CASSASQETQYF,TGTGCCAGCAGCGCGTCCCAAGAGACCCAGTACTTC
TRBV30,-,-,TRBJ2-4,CACSRDTKNIQYF,TGTGCCTGTTCCCGGGACACTAAAAACATTCAGTACTTC
TRBV30,-,-,TRBJ1-5,CAWSVGGQGQNQPQHF,TGTGCCTGGAGTGTAGGGGGACAAGGCCAAAATCAGCCCCAGCATTTT
TRBV2,TRBD1,-,TRBJ2-5,CASSGDRGLETQYF,TGTGCCAGCAGTGGAGACAGGGGGCTTGAGACCCAGTACTTC
TRBV25-1,TRBD1,-,TRBJ2-7,CASRQGYDEQYF,TGTGCCAGCAGACAGGGGTATGATGAGCAGTACTTC
TRBV7-3,-,-,TRBJ2-7,CASTNPRTRRSEQYF,TGTGCCAGCACCAATCCTAGGACTCGGCGGTCCGAGCAGTACTTC
TRBV19,-,-,TRBJ1-1,CASSIVHGNTEAFF,TGTGCCAGTAGTATAGTCCACGGGAACACTGAAGCTTTCTTT
TRBV15,-,-,TRBJ1-3,CATSRDRGFRNTIYF,TGTGCCACCAGCAGAGACAGGGGTTTTAGAAACACCATATATTTT
TRBV9,TRBD2,-,TRBJ2-2,CASSVVPREGRTGELFF,TGTGCCAGCAGCGTAGTCCCCAGGGAGGGTCGCACCGGGGAGCTGTTTTTT
TRBV30,-,-,TRBJ2-5,CAWNRREETQYF,TGTGCCTGGAATAGGAGGGAAGAGACCCAGTACTTC
TRBV11-2,TRBD2,-,TRBJ2-7,CASSPELAGVGYEQYF,TGTGCCAGCAGCCCCGAACTAGCGGGAGTGGGCTACGAGCAGTACTTC
TRBV23-1,-,few,TRBJ1-2,CASGLSEYGYTF,TGCGCCAGCGGCTTGTCAGAATATGGCTACACCTTC
TRBV28,-,-,TRBJ1-1,CASSHGLGSRNTEAFF,TGTGCCAGCAGCCACGGCTTGGGCAGTCGGAACACTGAAGCTTTCTTT